The 23 T cell receptor beta chains presented below share a single source sample, sequenced in a study of blood T cell repertoires in COVID-19. Only in-frame clones appear in the TCRdb table, and some are missing; sequencing was by immunoSEQ multiplex PCR. The sample has about 100,000 clones, roughly 83% seen once; the top ten hold over 4%. Sequencing was done on a sample of peripheral blood. The receptor set was obtained from a human donor in a cohort sampled during active COVID-19.

This chain uses TRBV2 with TRBJ2-1; 11 bases map to TRBD2. CDR1 and CDR2 (germline): SNHLY, FYNNEI. This CDR3 is built from 17 residues. V gave up 6 bases and J gave up 4 bases; unmatched junction bases: 11. The DNA of the CDR3 is TGTGCCAGCAGACAAGAGGGGGGACTAGCGGAATACAATGAGCAGTTCTTC. This gives the protein CASRQEGGLAEYNEQFF.

The rearrangement joins TRBV19 to TRBJ2-1; D not certain. Trimming removed 4 bases from V and 9 bases from J, with 7 bases in between. The CDR3 totals 11 residues. The V gene's germline CDR1 is LNHDA and CDR2 SQIVND (reference sequence). The CDR3 protein is CASSSLPEQFF. CDR3 coding DNA: TGTGCCAGTAGTAGTCTACCTGAGCAGTTCTTC.

This clone has just one count. V is TRBV14 and J is TRBJ1-1; D is unresolved. Trimming took 0 bases from V and 3 from J, leaving 5 bases between them. CDR3 length equals 13 residues. Germline V lookup: CDR1 SGHDN, CDR2 FVKESK. The DNA for the CDR3 is TGTGCCAGCAGCCAAGATCCCGACACTGAAGCTTTCTTT. It codes for CASSQDPDTEAFF.

The rearrangement joins TRBV27 to TRBJ2-7; no definite D call. The ends were cut back, 3 bases at V and 3 bases at J, with 9 bases in the middle. Germline-derived CDR1 and CDR2 are MNHEY and SMNVEV (reference sequence). The CDR3 spans 13 residues. CDR3: CASSFGRDYEQYF. The CDR3 DNA follows: TGTGCCAGCAGTTTTGGGCGCGACTACGAGCAGTACTTC.

This chain connects TRBV29-1 to TRBJ2-3, with TRBD1 matching 9 bases. CDR1 is SQVTM, CDR2 ANQGSEA, per germline. The CDR3 loop spans 14 amino acids. After removal of 6 bases from V and 2 bases from J, the junction contained 6 bases not matched to a gene. The CDR3 nucleotides are TGCAGCGTCGGGACAGGGCTTTACACAGATACGCAGTATTTT. It encodes CSVGTGLYTDTQYF.

This sequence joins TRBV18 and TRBJ2-5, with TRBD2 matching 12 bases. The ends lost 5 bases at V and 5 bases at J; junction bases unmatched: 3. The CDR3 sequence is 14 residues long. The germline V gene has CDR1 KGHSH and CDR2 LQKENI. The CDR3: CASSGLAGRETQYF. The CDR3 DNA follows: TGTGCCAGCTCAGGACTAGCGGGAAGGGAGACCCAGTACTTC.

CDR3 coding DNA: TGTGCCAGCAGCTTGTCCCCGGGACTACTCACAGATACGCAGTATTTT. Translation gives CASSLSPGLLTDTQYF. The chain recombines TRBV5-5 with TRBJ2-3; 7 bases are a match to TRBD2. The CDR3 totals 16 residues. CDR1 SGHKS and CDR2 YYEKEE come from the germline V gene (reference sequence). V dropped 1 base and J dropped 2; count of bases not matched to a gene: 7.

The chain combines TRBV5-4 with TRBJ2-7, with D possibly TRBD1 on 5 matching bases. Looked up from germline, CDR1 is SGHNT and CDR2 is YYREEE (reference sequence). Between the trimmed V and J ends, which lost 2 bases and 3 bases, there was a span of 12 bases. CDR3 length equals 14 residues. CDR3 sequence reads: CASSLGRVSYEQYF. The CDR3 DNA follows: TGTGCCAGCAGCTTAGGCAGGGTCAGCTACGAGCAGTACTTC.

V and J are TRBV2 and TRBJ1-1; no definite D call. The CDR3 spans 12 residues. Trimming cost V 3 bases and J 11 bases, with 13 bases left between them. Germline V gene sequence: CDR1 SNHLY, CDR2 FYNNEI. CDR3 residues: CASSDLPPRAFF. The DNA of the CDR3 is TGTGCCAGCAGTGACTTGCCCCCCCGGGCTTTCTTT.

The chain links TRBV7-8 to TRBJ2-7; D may be TRBD1 (5 bases). Trimming removed 5 bases at V and 2 bases at J, with 16 bases between. This CDR3 is 15 amino acids long. Per germline, CDR1 SGHVS and CDR2 FQNEAQ. The CDR3 here is CASSTPTEAAYEQYF. The CDR3 coding sequence is TGTGCCAGCAGCACACCGACAGAGGCCGCCTACGAGCAGTACTTC.

CDR3 in amino acids: CASSWSSSSYNEQFF. The CDR3 DNA reads TGTGCCAGCAGTTGGTCTTCGAGCTCCTACAATGAGCAGTTCTTC. V is TRBV2 and J is TRBJ2-1; D is uncertain. The V gene's germline CDR1 is SNHLY and CDR2 FYNNEI. Trimming shortened V by 5 bases and J by 0 bases, and 11 bases separated the two germline ends. The CDR3 has 15 residues.

The chain carries TRBV10-2 and TRBJ2-1, with D hard to call. Germline V gives CDR1 WSHSY, CDR2 SAAADI. The CDR3 sequence is 14 residues long. With 8 bases removed from V and 0 bases from J, the gap between germline ends came to 11 bases. The CDR3 loop reads CASQQQSSYNEQFF. The DNA of the CDR3 is TGCGCCAGCCAACAACAGAGCTCCTACAATGAGCAGTTCTTC.

V is TRBV2 and J is TRBJ1-4; D possibly corresponds to TRBD1 (6 bases). The CDR3 is 15 amino acids. CDR1 and CDR2 (germline): SNHLY, FYNNEI. V was pared by 5 bases and J by 3 bases, with 13 bases between. The CDR3 loop is CASSRTTGSNEKLFF. CDR3 in DNA: TGTGCCAGCAGTAGGACGACAGGCTCTAATGAAAAACTGTTTTTT.

V gene TRBV5-4 combines with J gene TRBJ2-3; 12 nucleotides line up with TRBD2. The CDR3 has 15 amino acids. Germline-derived CDR1 and CDR2 are SGHNT and YYREEE (reference sequence). V dropped 4 bases and J dropped 5; count of bases not matched to a gene: 5. The CDR3 region is CASSTLAGGLDTQYF. CDR3 sequence (DNA): TGTGCCAGCAGCACCCTAGCGGGAGGGTTAGATACGCAGTATTTT.

The chain links TRBV6-5 to TRBJ2-7, with D uncertain. The germline V gene encodes CDR1 MNHEY and CDR2 SVGAGI. CDR3 length: 14 residues. V lost 0 bases, J lost 0 bases, and 6 bases lay in between. CDR3: CASSYSPSSYEQYF. The CDR3 region has the DNA TGTGCCAGCAGTTACTCGCCGAGCTCCTACGAGCAGTACTTC.

Only one count was recorded for this clone. This chain links TRBV14 with TRBJ2-7; 13 nucleotides match TRBD2. Germline V CDR1 and CDR2: SGHDN, FVKESK. The length of the CDR3 is 16 residues. With 2 bases clipped from V and 5 bases from J, the junction kept 6 bases outside the gene matches. The CDR3 spells CASSQLGLAGDHEQYF. The CDR3 DNA follows: TGTGCCAGCAGCCAACTAGGACTAGCGGGAGATCACGAGCAGTACTTC.

V and J are TRBV6-5 and TRBJ2-7, with TRBD1 identical over 8 bases. CDR3 length: 14 residues. J lost 9 bases, V lost 6 bases, and 13 bases had no gene match. In germline, CDR1 is MNHEY, CDR2 SVGAGI. The CDR3 spells CASSRQGPQVGQYV. CDR3 sequence (DNA): TGTGCCAGCAGCCGACAGGGGCCGCAGGTCGGGCAGTACGTC.

The chain combines TRBV2 with TRBJ1-2; no definite D call. V lost 2 bases, J lost 3 bases, and 7 bases lay in between. The length of the CDR3 is 13 residues. CDR1 is SNHLY, CDR2 FYNNEI, per germline. CDR3 DNA sequence: TGTGCCAGCAGTGAACTACCCGACTATGGCTACACCTTC. The encoded protein is CASSELPDYGYTF.

J is TRBJ2-1 and V is TRBV4-1; 7 nucleotides align to TRBD1. V lost 4 bases to trimming and J lost 0 bases; unmatched junction nucleotides: 6. The germline CDR1 and CDR2 sequences are MGHRA and YSYEKL. The CDR3 totals 16 residues. The chain's CDR3 is CASSPPGQSSYNEQFF. The CDR3 coding sequence is TGCGCCAGCAGCCCGCCGGGACAGAGCTCCTACAATGAGCAGTTCTTC.

The J gene is TRBJ2-1, the V gene TRBV5-1, with 10 bases fitting TRBD2. Germline V gives CDR1 SGHRS, CDR2 YFSETQ. V was pared by 2 bases and J by 6 bases, with 8 bases of the junction left unmatched. This CDR3 contains 16 residues. CDR3 sequence reads: CASSLQLAGIGNEQFF. The CDR3 nucleotides read TGCGCCAGCAGCTTACAACTAGCGGGAATAGGCAATGAGCAGTTCTTC.

This clone was seen a handful of times. V gene TRBV4-2 combines with J gene TRBJ1-6, with D maybe TRBD1 (6 bases). The germline gives CDR1 LGHNA, CDR2 YNFKEQ. With 6 bases removed from V and 5 bases from J, the gap between germline ends came to 20 bases. This CDR3 is 17 amino acids long. DNA for the CDR3: TGTGCCAGCAGTCCTGACCCGGACAGTGCCGATAATTCACCCCTCCACTTT. As protein: CASSPDPDSADNSPLHF.

The rearrangement uses TRBV7-2 and TRBJ1-2; 8 bases match TRBD1. V was clipped by 5 bases and J by 6 bases; unmatched bases: 8. Germline CDR1 SGHTA, CDR2 FQGNSA. The CDR3 is 14 amino acids. The CDR3 spells CASSLYRGDHGYTF. Here the CDR3 DNA reads TGTGCCAGCAGCCTATACAGGGGGGATCATGGCTACACCTTC.

V gene TRBV5-1 combines with J gene TRBJ2-5; 8 bases line up with TRBD2. Germline lookup yields CDR1 SGHRS and CDR2 YFSETQ. The CDR3 covers 16 residues. The V segment lost 3 bases and the J segment 2 bases; nucleotides outside the gene matches: 9. CDR3 nucleotide sequence: TGCGCCAGCAGCTACGGACTAGCAGTTAAACAAGAGACCCAGTACTTC. Protein: CASSYGLAVKQETQYF.